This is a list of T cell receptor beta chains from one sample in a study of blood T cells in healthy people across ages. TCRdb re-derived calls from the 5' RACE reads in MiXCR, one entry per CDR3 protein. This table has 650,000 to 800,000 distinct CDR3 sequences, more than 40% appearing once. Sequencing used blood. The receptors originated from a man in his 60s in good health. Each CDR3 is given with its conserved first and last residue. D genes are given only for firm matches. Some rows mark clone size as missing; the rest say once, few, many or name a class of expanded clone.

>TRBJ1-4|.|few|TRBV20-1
CSARGYFWGSEKLFF
TGCAGTGCTAGAGGGTACTTCTGGGGGAGTGAAAAACTGTTTTTT
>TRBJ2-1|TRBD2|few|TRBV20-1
CSAPGETSVQFF
TGCAGTGCTCCGGGCGAGACTAGCGTGCAGTTCTTC
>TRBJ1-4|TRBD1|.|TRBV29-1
CSVGSAGGEKLFF
TGCAGCGTTGGTTCGGCAGGGGGGGAAAAACTGTTTTTT
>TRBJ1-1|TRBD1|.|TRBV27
CASSLWGQAGNTEAFF
TGTGCCAGCAGTTTATGGGGACAGGCGGGGAACACTGAAGCTTTCTTT
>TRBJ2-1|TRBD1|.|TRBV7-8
CASSLEHWGQVNSYNEQFF
TGTGCCAGCAGCTTAGAACATTGGGGACAGGTTAATTCCTACAATGAGCAGTTCTTC
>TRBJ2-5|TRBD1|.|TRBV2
CASSDGGGDRAYF
TGTGCCAGCAGTGATGGAGGGGGGGACAGGGCGTACTTC
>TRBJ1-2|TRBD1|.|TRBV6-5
CASSPQGGSGGYTF
TGTGCCAGCAGCCCCCAGGGGGGATCGGGTGGCTACACCTTC
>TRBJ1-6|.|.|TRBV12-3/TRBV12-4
CASRGDKNSPLHF
TGTGCCAGCAGGGGGGACAAAAATTCACCCCTCCACTTT
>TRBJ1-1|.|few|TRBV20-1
CSASHRAAGTEAFF
TGCAGTGCTAGTCACAGGGCTGCGGGCACTGAAGCTTTCTTT
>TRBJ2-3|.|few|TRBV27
CASSLSRRTAHTDTQYF
TGTGCCAGCAGTTTATCCAGGAGAACGGCCCACACAGATACGCAGTATTTT
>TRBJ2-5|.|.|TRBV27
CASRRIRGETQYF
TGTGCCAGCAGACGTATAAGGGGAGAGACCCAGTACTTC
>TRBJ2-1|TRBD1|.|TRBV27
CANSLRRTGGNEQFF
TGTGCCAACAGTTTAAGGCGGACAGGGGGCAATGAGCAGTTCTTC
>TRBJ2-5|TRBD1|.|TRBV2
CASSDDRGQETQYF
TGTGCCAGCAGTGACGACAGGGGCCAAGAGACCCAGTACTTC
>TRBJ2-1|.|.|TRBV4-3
CASSQGIAANNEQFF
TGCGCCAGCAGCCAAGGTATAGCGGCCAACAATGAGCAGTTCTTC
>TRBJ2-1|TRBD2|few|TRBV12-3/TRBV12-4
CASSLSSGAYEQFF
TGTGCCAGCAGTTTATCTAGCGGGGCCTATGAGCAGTTCTTC
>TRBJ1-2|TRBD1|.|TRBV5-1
CASSFLGQVDGYTF
TGCGCCAGCAGCTTTCTCGGACAGGTTGACGGCTACACCTTC
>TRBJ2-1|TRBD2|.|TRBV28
CASSFGGASLPTYEQFF
TGTGCCAGCAGTTTCGGGGGGGCCTCTCTCCCTACTTACGAGCAGTTCTTC
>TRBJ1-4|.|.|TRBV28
CASSLSRGQVATNEKLFF
TGTGCCAGCAGTTTAAGTAGGGGACAAGTTGCAACTAATGAAAAACTGTTTTTT
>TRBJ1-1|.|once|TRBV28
CASTFDGTEAFF
TGTGCCAGCACGTTTGACGGGACTGAAGCTTTCTTT
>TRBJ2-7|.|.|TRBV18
CASSPDRVRGSDEQYF
TGTGCCAGCTCACCAGACCGAGTTAGGGGCTCCGACGAGCAGTACTTC
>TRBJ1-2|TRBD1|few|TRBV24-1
CATSDLRGLSYGYTF
TGTGCCACCAGTGATTTGAGGGGGCTCAGCTATGGCTACACCTTC